This T cell receptor beta chain was found in a study of neurological immune-mediated disorders. CDR1 and CDR2 (germline): SGHVS, FQNEAQ. There are 15 residues in the CDR3. The V end was cut by 7 bases, the J end by 7 bases, with 22 bases between. The T cells used for sorted libraries numbered some 1 million, either CD4+ or CD8+. TCRdb re-analysed the 5' RACE reads in MiXCR, keeping a single row per CDR3 protein. The sample includes 30,000 to 35,000 distinct CDR3 sequences, around 21% of them seen just once. The sequenced material came from CD4+ T cells from blood. This sequence originates from a man aged 50 or older with HTLV-1-associated myelopathy (HAM/TSP). The chain carries TRBV7-8 and TRBJ2-5, with D perhaps matching TRBD1 or TRBD2 (5 bases each). CDR3 loop: CASNPRGERSGTQYF. As DNA, the CDR3 is TGTGCCAGCAACCCTAGGGGAGAGAGGTCGGGGACCCAGTACTTC.